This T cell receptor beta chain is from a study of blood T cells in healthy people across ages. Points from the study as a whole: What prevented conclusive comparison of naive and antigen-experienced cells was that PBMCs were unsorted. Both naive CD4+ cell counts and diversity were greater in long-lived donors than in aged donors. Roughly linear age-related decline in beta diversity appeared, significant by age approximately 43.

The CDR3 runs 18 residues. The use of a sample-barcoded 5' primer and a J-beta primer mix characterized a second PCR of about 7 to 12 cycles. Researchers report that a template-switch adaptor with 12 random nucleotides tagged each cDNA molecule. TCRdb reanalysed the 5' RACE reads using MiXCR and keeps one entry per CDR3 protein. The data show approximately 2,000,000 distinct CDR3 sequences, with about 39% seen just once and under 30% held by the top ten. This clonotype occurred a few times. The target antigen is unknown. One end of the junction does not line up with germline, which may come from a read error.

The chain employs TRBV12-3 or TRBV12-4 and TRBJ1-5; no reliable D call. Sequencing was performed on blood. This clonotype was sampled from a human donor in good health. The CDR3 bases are TGTGCCAGCAGTCCCGACGAAAGGGCCCTAGATGTCCCTCAGGCCCAGCATTTT. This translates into CASSPDERALDVPQAQHF.